Listed below are T cell receptor beta chains from one sample, sequenced in a study of T cell responses to AZD1222 COVID-19 vaccine. Sequencing was performed with immunoSEQ multiplex PCR; in TCRdb, only in-frame clones are kept and a portion is missing. The table includes around 220,000 clones, 94% detected once. This specimen consisted of peripheral blood, obtained 28 days after the second dose of the MenACWY control vaccine. These receptor sequences come from an adult who received the MenACWY meningococcal vaccine as a control. CDR3s include the opening cysteine and the closing phenylalanine or tryptophan. D genes are given only for firm matches. Not all rows give a size; the values are once, few, many and, for expanded clones, a class.

j_call: TRBJ2-7; d_call: TRBD1; clone_size: .; v_call: TRBV7-9; cdr3_aa: CASSNLRDSTYEQYF; cdr3_nt: TGTGCCAGCAGCAATCTGAGGGACAGTACCTACGAGCAGTACTTC
j_call: TRBJ1-5; d_call: .; clone_size: .; v_call: TRBV6-5; cdr3_aa: CASRPEELGGQPQHF; cdr3_nt: TGTGCCAGCAGGCCCGAAGAATTGGGGGGTCAGCCCCAGCATTTT
j_call: TRBJ2-7; d_call: TRBD1; clone_size: .; v_call: TRBV27; cdr3_aa: CASSSGQGAYEQYF; cdr3_nt: TGTGCCAGCAGTTCAGGACAGGGAGCCTACGAGCAGTACTTC
j_call: TRBJ1-1; d_call: .; clone_size: .; v_call: TRBV3-1/TRBV3-2; cdr3_aa: CASSSMQGMNTEAFF; cdr3_nt: TGTGCCAGCAGCTCGATGCAGGGGATGAACACTGAAGCTTTCTTT
j_call: TRBJ2-7; d_call: .; clone_size: .; v_call: TRBV7-3; cdr3_aa: CASSLDVGLNYEQYF; cdr3_nt: TGTGCCAGCAGCTTGGACGTCGGACTTAACTACGAGCAGTACTTC
j_call: TRBJ2-7; d_call: TRBD1; clone_size: .; v_call: TRBV5-6; cdr3_aa: CASSQTTTGQSYEQYF; cdr3_nt: TGTGCCAGCAGCCAGACAACCACGGGACAGAGTTACGAGCAGTACTTC
j_call: TRBJ1-1; d_call: .; clone_size: .; v_call: TRBV2; cdr3_aa: CASSYGGYPNTEAFF; cdr3_nt: TGTGCCAGCAGCTACGGTGGATATCCGAACACTGAAGCTTTCTTT
j_call: TRBJ2-1; d_call: TRBD2; clone_size: .; v_call: TRBV4-2; cdr3_aa: CASSQDLPSSGMRNEQFF; cdr3_nt: TGTGCCAGCAGCCAAGATCTACCGTCTAGCGGGATGCGAAATGAGCAGTTCTTC
j_call: TRBJ1-4; d_call: .; clone_size: .; v_call: TRBV5-1; cdr3_aa: CASSLQGTLTNEKLFF; cdr3_nt: TGCGCCAGCAGCTTGCAGGGAACTTTAACTAATGAAAAACTGTTTTTT
j_call: TRBJ1-1; d_call: .; clone_size: .; v_call: TRBV7-3; cdr3_aa: CASSLFQYTEAFF; cdr3_nt: TGTGCCAGCAGCCTCTTCCAGTACACTGAAGCTTTCTTT
j_call: TRBJ2-3; d_call: TRBD2; clone_size: .; v_call: TRBV27; cdr3_aa: CASSPGLADRTDTQYF; cdr3_nt: TGTGCCAGCAGTCCCGGACTAGCGGATCGCACAGATACGCAGTATTTT
j_call: TRBJ1-3; d_call: .; clone_size: .; v_call: TRBV5-1; cdr3_aa: CASSPEEGRSGNTIYF; cdr3_nt: TGCGCCAGCAGCCCGGAGGAGGGTCGCTCTGGAAACACCATATATTTT
j_call: TRBJ2-1; d_call: TRBD2; clone_size: .; v_call: TRBV2; cdr3_aa: CASSASGPSYNEQFF; cdr3_nt: TGTGCCAGCAGTGCTAGCGGGCCTTCCTACAATGAGCAGTTCTTC
j_call: TRBJ2-7; d_call: TRBD1; clone_size: few; v_call: TRBV7-9; cdr3_aa: CASSLVTGDHYEQYF; cdr3_nt: TGTGCCAGCAGCTTAGTGACAGGGGACCACTACGAGCAGTACTTC
j_call: TRBJ1-5; d_call: .; clone_size: .; v_call: TRBV19; cdr3_aa: CASSTTDHSNQPQHF; cdr3_nt: TGTGCCAGTAGTACAACGGACCATAGCAATCAGCCCCAGCATTTT
j_call: TRBJ2-1; d_call: .; clone_size: .; v_call: TRBV5-1; cdr3_aa: CASSVGTLSYNEQFF; cdr3_nt: TGCGCCAGCAGCGTCGGGACTCTCTCCTACAATGAGCAGTTCTTC
j_call: TRBJ1-1; d_call: TRBD1; clone_size: .; v_call: TRBV5-1; cdr3_aa: CASTTGGAGDTEAFF; cdr3_nt: TGCGCCAGCACGACAGGGGGCGCGGGGGACACTGAAGCTTTCTTT
j_call: TRBJ1-4; d_call: TRBD1; clone_size: .; v_call: TRBV28; cdr3_aa: CASSTTPGGYGEKLFF; cdr3_nt: TGTGCCAGCAGCACCACCCCAGGGGGCTACGGTGAAAAACTGTTTTTT
j_call: TRBJ2-5; d_call: TRBD2; clone_size: .; v_call: TRBV29-1; cdr3_aa: CSGLAGETQYF; cdr3_nt: TGCAGCGGACTAGCGGGAGAGACCCAGTACTTC
j_call: TRBJ1-5; d_call: .; clone_size: .; v_call: TRBV2; cdr3_aa: CASAEAWRNPYSNQPQHF; cdr3_nt: TGTGCCAGCGCGGAGGCTTGGCGGAACCCATATAGCAATCAGCCCCAGCATTTT
j_call: TRBJ2-7; d_call: TRBD2; clone_size: .; v_call: TRBV6-2/TRBV6-3; cdr3_aa: CASSYSIAGVGYEQYF; cdr3_nt: TGTGCCAGCAGTTACTCGATAGCGGGAGTGGGCTACGAGCAGTACTTC
j_call: TRBJ2-7; d_call: TRBD1; clone_size: .; v_call: TRBV3-1/TRBV3-2; cdr3_aa: CASSQLTGAKWFEQYF; cdr3_nt: TGTGCCAGCAGCCAACTCACAGGGGCGAAATGGTTCGAGCAGTACTTC
j_call: TRBJ1-1; d_call: .; clone_size: .; v_call: TRBV5-5; cdr3_aa: CASSLGGDNTEAFF; cdr3_nt: TGTGCCAGCAGCTTGGGCGGGGACAACACTGAAGCTTTCTTT
j_call: TRBJ2-2; d_call: .; clone_size: .; v_call: TRBV30; cdr3_aa: CAWSWGARTGELFF; cdr3_nt: TGTGCCTGGAGTTGGGGGGCGAGGACCGGGGAGCTGTTTTTT
j_call: TRBJ2-2; d_call: .; clone_size: .; v_call: TRBV14; cdr3_aa: CASSQDLTGELFF; cdr3_nt: TGTGCCAGCAGCCAAGATCTCACCGGGGAGCTGTTTTTT
j_call: TRBJ1-2; d_call: .; clone_size: .; v_call: TRBV5-1; cdr3_aa: CASSLWTGEGYTF; cdr3_nt: TGCGCCAGCAGCTTGTGGACTGGAGAGGGCTACACCTTC
j_call: TRBJ1-5; d_call: .; clone_size: .; v_call: TRBV6-5; cdr3_aa: CASSYSIPRVDQPQHF; cdr3_nt: TGTGCCAGCAGTTACTCGATTCCTCGTGTGGATCAGCCCCAGCATTTT
j_call: TRBJ2-7; d_call: TRBD1; clone_size: .; v_call: TRBV10-3; cdr3_aa: CAISSGQGRYEQYF; cdr3_nt: TGTGCCATCAGTTCAGGACAGGGGCGGTACGAGCAGTACTTC
j_call: TRBJ2-1; d_call: TRBD2; clone_size: .; v_call: TRBV2; cdr3_aa: CASSGVTSGGANEQFF; cdr3_nt: TGTGCCAGCAGTGGCGTAACTAGCGGGGGGGCCAATGAGCAGTTCTTC
j_call: TRBJ2-5; d_call: TRBD1; clone_size: .; v_call: TRBV7-9; cdr3_aa: CASSLGTGGLETQYF; cdr3_nt: TGTGCCAGCAGCTTAGGTACAGGGGGTTTGGAGACCCAGTACTTC
j_call: TRBJ2-7; d_call: TRBD1; clone_size: .; v_call: TRBV27; cdr3_aa: CASSTRDRIYEQYF; cdr3_nt: TGTGCCAGCAGTACCCGGGACAGAATCTACGAGCAGTACTTC
j_call: TRBJ1-1; d_call: .; clone_size: .; v_call: TRBV2; cdr3_aa: CASSGTGPNTEAFF; cdr3_nt: TGTGCCAGCAGCGGCACAGGGCCGAACACTGAAGCTTTCTTT
j_call: TRBJ2-7; d_call: .; clone_size: .; v_call: TRBV5-6; cdr3_aa: CASSQLRGGNQYF; cdr3_nt: TGTGCCAGCAGCCAACTCCGCGGCGGTAATCAGTACTTC
j_call: TRBJ2-5; d_call: TRBD2; clone_size: .; v_call: TRBV13; cdr3_aa: CASSSTRTSDEETQYF; cdr3_nt: TGTGCCAGCAGCTCGACCAGGACTAGCGATGAAGAGACCCAGTACTTC
j_call: TRBJ2-5; d_call: .; clone_size: .; v_call: TRBV24-1; cdr3_aa: CATSERGGAETQYF; cdr3_nt: TGTGCCACCAGTGAGCGGGGTGGGGCAGAGACCCAGTACTTC
j_call: TRBJ2-5; d_call: TRBD2; clone_size: once; v_call: TRBV2; cdr3_aa: CASSSLTSEQETQYF; cdr3_nt: TGTGCCAGCAGTTCACTAACTAGCGAACAAGAGACCCAGTACTTC
j_call: TRBJ1-1; d_call: .; clone_size: .; v_call: TRBV6-5; cdr3_aa: CASSYSLPRERAEAFF; cdr3_nt: TGTGCCAGCAGTTACTCTCTTCCAAGGGAACGGGCTGAAGCTTTCTTT
j_call: TRBJ2-4; d_call: .; clone_size: .; v_call: TRBV29-1; cdr3_aa: CSVASGDIQYF; cdr3_nt: TGCAGCGTTGCTTCAGGGGACATTCAGTACTTC
j_call: TRBJ1-2; d_call: TRBD1; clone_size: .; v_call: TRBV7-8; cdr3_aa: CASSLGSGTGNRDYGYTF; cdr3_nt: TGTGCCAGCAGCTTAGGGAGCGGGACAGGCAACCGGGACTATGGCTACACCTTC
j_call: TRBJ2-1; d_call: TRBD2; clone_size: .; v_call: TRBV19; cdr3_aa: CASSIDLYGISASGLNEQFF; cdr3_nt: TGTGCCAGTAGTATAGATCTTTATGGGATCTCGGCTAGCGGGCTAAATGAGCAGTTCTTC
j_call: TRBJ1-2; d_call: TRBD1; clone_size: .; v_call: TRBV29-1; cdr3_aa: CSVDPDRVSGYTF; cdr3_nt: TGCAGCGTTGATCCGGACAGGGTCTCTGGCTACACCTTC
j_call: TRBJ1-6; d_call: .; clone_size: .; v_call: TRBV6-5; cdr3_aa: CASSYSTAPRDSPLHF; cdr3_nt: TGTGCCAGCAGTTACTCCACAGCCCCGAGGGATTCACCCCTCCACTTT
j_call: TRBJ1-2; d_call: TRBD1; clone_size: .; v_call: TRBV27; cdr3_aa: CASSIRGDRVDYGYTF; cdr3_nt: TGTGCCAGCAGTATTCGCGGGGACAGGGTGGACTATGGCTACACCTTC
j_call: TRBJ2-1; d_call: TRBD2; clone_size: once; v_call: TRBV11-3; cdr3_aa: CASSLGGESYNEQFF; cdr3_nt: TGTGCCAGCAGCCTTGGGGGGGAATCCTACAATGAGCAGTTCTTC
j_call: TRBJ2-2; d_call: TRBD2; clone_size: .; v_call: TRBV29-1; cdr3_aa: CSGRLAGLNTGELFF; cdr3_nt: TGCAGCGGACGACTAGCGGGGCTTAACACCGGGGAGCTGTTTTTT
j_call: TRBJ2-6; d_call: .; clone_size: .; v_call: TRBV27; cdr3_aa: CASSLFTPQPGASGANVLTF; cdr3_nt: TGTGCCAGCAGTTTGTTCACTCCACAGCCGGGGGCGTCTGGGGCCAACGTCCTGACTTTC
j_call: TRBJ1-2; d_call: .; clone_size: .; v_call: TRBV19; cdr3_aa: CASSIIGRNYGYTF; cdr3_nt: TGTGCCAGTAGTATCATCGGACGGAACTATGGCTACACCTTC
j_call: TRBJ2-5; d_call: .; clone_size: .; v_call: TRBV5-1; cdr3_aa: CASSEAIGPPQETQYF; cdr3_nt: TGCGCCAGCAGCGAAGCCATCGGGCCCCCCCAAGAGACCCAGTACTTC
j_call: TRBJ1-4; d_call: .; clone_size: .; v_call: TRBV29-1; cdr3_aa: CSVLVRGTDEKLFF; cdr3_nt: TGCAGCGTCCTGGTGAGAGGGACCGATGAAAAACTGTTTTTT
j_call: TRBJ1-4; d_call: TRBD1; clone_size: .; v_call: TRBV7-9; cdr3_aa: CASSLRDSEKLFF; cdr3_nt: TGTGCCAGCAGCTTACGGGACAGTGAAAAACTGTTTTTT
j_call: TRBJ2-3; d_call: TRBD2; clone_size: .; v_call: TRBV6-5; cdr3_aa: CASNAREMGNTQYF; cdr3_nt: TGTGCCAGCAACGCGCGGGAGATGGGAAATACGCAGTATTTT
j_call: TRBJ2-3; d_call: .; clone_size: .; v_call: TRBV21-1; cdr3_aa: CATEGGLAGMDTQYF; cdr3_nt: TGTGCCACGGAAGGGGGACTAGCGGGAATGGATACGCAGTATTTT
j_call: TRBJ1-2; d_call: .; clone_size: .; v_call: TRBV6-5; cdr3_aa: CATGGWDGINYGYTF; cdr3_nt: TGTGCCACCGGAGGGTGGGACGGAATTAACTATGGCTACACCTTC